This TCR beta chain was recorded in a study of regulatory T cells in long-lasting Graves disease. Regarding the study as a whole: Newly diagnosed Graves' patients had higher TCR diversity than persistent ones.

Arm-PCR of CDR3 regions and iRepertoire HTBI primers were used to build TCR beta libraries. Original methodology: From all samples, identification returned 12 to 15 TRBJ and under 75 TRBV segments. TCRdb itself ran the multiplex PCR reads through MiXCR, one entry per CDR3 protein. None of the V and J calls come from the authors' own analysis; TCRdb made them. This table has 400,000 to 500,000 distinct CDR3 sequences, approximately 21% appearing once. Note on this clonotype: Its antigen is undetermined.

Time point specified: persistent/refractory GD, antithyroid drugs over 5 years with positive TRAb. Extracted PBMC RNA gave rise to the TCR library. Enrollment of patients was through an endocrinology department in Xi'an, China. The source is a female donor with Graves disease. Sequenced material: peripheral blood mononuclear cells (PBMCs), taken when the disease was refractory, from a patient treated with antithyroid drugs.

In nucleotides, the CDR3 is TGTGCCAGCAGTTTCCGGGGGTTCTCTGGAAACACCATATATTTT. This encodes CASSFRGFSGNTIYF. The chain links TRBV6-2 or TRBV6-3 to TRBJ1-3; tentative D call: TRBD1 (5 bases). The germline gives CDR1 MNHEY, CDR2 SVGEGT. The germline V and J ends were trimmed by 4 bases and 0 bases, with 10 bases remaining between them. This CDR3 has 15 residues.